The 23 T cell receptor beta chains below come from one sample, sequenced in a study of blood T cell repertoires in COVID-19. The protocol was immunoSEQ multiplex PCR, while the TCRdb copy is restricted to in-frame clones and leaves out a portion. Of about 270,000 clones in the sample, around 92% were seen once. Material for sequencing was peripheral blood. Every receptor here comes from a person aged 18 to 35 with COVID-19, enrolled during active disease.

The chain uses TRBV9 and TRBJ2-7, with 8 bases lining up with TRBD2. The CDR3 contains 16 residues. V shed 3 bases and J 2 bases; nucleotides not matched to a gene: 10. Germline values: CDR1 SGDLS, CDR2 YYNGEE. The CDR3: CASSASTAGAPYEQYF. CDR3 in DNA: TGTGCCAGCAGCGCAAGCACAGCGGGAGCCCCCTACGAGCAGTACTTC.

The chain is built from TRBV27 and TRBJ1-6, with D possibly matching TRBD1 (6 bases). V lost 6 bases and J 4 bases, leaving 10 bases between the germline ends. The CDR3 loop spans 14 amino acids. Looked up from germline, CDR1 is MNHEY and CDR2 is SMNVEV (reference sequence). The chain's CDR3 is CASSRTAYNSPLHF. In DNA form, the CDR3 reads TGTGCCAGCAGCCGGACAGCGTATAATTCACCCCTCCACTTT.

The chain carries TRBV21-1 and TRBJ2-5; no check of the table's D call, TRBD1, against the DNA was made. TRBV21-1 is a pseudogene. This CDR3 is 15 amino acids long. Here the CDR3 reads CASSQILQCQETQYF. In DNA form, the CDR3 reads TGTGCCAGCAGCCAGATCCTTCAGTGTCAAGAGACCCAGTACTTC.

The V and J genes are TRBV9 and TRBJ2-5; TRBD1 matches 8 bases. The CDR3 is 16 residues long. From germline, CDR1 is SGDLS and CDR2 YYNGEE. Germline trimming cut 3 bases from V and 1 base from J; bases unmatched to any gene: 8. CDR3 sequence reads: CASSENAGTGQETQYF. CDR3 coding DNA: TGTGCCAGCAGCGAGAACGCCGGGACAGGCCAAGAGACCCAGTACTTC.

The CDR3 protein is CASSSQGYGSYEQYF. CDR3 coding DNA: TGCGCCAGCAGCTCACAGGGATATGGGTCCTACGAGCAGTACTTC. This chain links TRBV5-1 with TRBJ2-7, with D tentatively TRBD1 (6 bases). Between the trimmed V and J ends, which lost 3 bases and 1 base, there was a span of 14 bases. The length of the CDR3 is 15 residues. Germline-derived CDR1 and CDR2 are SGHRS and YFSETQ.

Here the CDR3 reads CASRLGLAGDNEQFF. DNA of the CDR3: TGTGCCAGCAGGCTTGGGCTAGCGGGAGACAATGAGCAGTTCTTC. The chain is built from TRBV7-2 and TRBJ2-1; 10 nucleotides line up with TRBD2. V shed 6 bases, J shed 5 bases, and the junction held 7 bases outside the gene matches. This CDR3 spans 15 amino acids. Germline assignment: CDR1 SGHTA and CDR2 FQGNSA.

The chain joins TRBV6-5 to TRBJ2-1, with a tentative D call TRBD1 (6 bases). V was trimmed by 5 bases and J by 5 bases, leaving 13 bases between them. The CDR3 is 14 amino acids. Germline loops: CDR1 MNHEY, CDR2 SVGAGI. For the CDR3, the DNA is TGTGCCAGCAGTCAATCCGGGACACACAATGAGCAGTTCTTC. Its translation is CASSQSGTHNEQFF.

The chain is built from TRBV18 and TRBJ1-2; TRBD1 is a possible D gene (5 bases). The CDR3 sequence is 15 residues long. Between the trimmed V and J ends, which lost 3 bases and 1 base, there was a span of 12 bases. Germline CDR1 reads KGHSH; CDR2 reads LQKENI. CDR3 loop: CASSPVDRHNYGYTF. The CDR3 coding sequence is TGTGCCAGCTCACCCGTAGACAGACATAACTATGGCTACACCTTC.

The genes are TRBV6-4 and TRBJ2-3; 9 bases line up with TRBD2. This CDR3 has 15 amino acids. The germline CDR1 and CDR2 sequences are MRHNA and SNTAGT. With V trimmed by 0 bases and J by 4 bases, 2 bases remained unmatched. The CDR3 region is CASSDSSGSPDTQYF. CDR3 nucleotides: TGTGCCAGCAGTGACTCTAGCGGGAGCCCAGATACGCAGTATTTT.

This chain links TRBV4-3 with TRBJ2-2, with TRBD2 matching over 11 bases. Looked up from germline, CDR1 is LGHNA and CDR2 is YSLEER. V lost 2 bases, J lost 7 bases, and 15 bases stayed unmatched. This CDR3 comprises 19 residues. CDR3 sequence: CASSQTSVILAGAIGELFF. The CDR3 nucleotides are TGCGCCAGCAGCCAAACCTCGGTGATACTAGCGGGAGCTATCGGGGAGCTGTTTTTT.

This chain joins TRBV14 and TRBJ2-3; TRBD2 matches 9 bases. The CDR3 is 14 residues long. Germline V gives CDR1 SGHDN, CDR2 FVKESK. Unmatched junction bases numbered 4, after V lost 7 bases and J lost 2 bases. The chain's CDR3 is CASTSSGITDTQYF. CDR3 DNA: TGTGCCAGCACCTCTAGCGGGATCACAGATACGCAGTATTTT.

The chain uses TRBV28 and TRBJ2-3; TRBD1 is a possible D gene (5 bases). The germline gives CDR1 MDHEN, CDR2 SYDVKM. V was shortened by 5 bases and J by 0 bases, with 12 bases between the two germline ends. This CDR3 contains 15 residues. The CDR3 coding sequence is TGTGCCAGCAGTCTCCGACAGACTAGCACAGATACGCAGTATTTT. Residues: CASSLRQTSTDTQYF.

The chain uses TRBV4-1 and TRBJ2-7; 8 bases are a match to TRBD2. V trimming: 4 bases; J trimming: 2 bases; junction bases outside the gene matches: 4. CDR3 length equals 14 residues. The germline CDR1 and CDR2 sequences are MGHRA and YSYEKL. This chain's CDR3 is CASSLLAGAYEQYF. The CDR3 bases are TGCGCCAGCAGCCTGCTAGCGGGTGCCTACGAGCAGTACTTC.

Here the CDR3 DNA reads TGTGCCAGCAACCCGGGACTCATACACCACGAGCAGTACTTC. It encodes CASNPGLIHHEQYF. The chain carries TRBV9 and TRBJ2-7; D might be TRBD2 (6 bases). From germline, CDR1 is SGDLS and CDR2 YYNGEE. This CDR3 comprises 14 residues. Trimming took 6 bases from V and 5 from J, leaving 18 bases between them.

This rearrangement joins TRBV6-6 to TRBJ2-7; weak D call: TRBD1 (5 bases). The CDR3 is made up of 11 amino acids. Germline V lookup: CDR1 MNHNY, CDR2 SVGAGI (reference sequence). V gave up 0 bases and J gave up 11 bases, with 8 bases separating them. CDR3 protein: CASSYSGEEYF. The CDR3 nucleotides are TGTGCCAGCAGTTACTCAGGGGAAGAGTACTTC.

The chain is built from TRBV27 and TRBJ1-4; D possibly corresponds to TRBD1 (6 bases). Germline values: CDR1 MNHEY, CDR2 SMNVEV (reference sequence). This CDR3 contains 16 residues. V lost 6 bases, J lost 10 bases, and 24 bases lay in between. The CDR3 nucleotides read TGTGCCAGCAGCCGCGGGACAACTGGAGGGAGGGCAAAACTGTTTTTT. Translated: CASSRGTTGGRAKLFF.

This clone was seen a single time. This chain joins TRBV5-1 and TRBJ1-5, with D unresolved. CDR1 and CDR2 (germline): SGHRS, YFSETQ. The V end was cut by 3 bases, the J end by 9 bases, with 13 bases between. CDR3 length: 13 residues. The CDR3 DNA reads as TGCGCCAGCAGCTCCCACGACGGAGGGCCCCAGCATTTT. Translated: CASSSHDGGPQHF.

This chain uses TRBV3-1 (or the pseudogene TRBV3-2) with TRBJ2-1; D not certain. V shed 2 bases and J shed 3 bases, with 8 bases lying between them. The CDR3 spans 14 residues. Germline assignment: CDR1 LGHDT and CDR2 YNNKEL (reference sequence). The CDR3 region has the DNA TGTGCCAGCAGCCAAAATATCTACTACAATGAGCAGTTCTTC. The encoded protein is CASSQNIYYNEQFF.

CDR3: CAISEQRGANTGELFF. The CDR3, as DNA: TGTGCCATCAGTGAGCAAAGGGGCGCGAACACCGGGGAGCTGTTTTTT. This sequence joins TRBV10-3 and TRBJ2-2, with D perhaps TRBD1 (5 bases). Germline V lookup: CDR1 ENHRY, CDR2 SYGVKD. Trimming removed 2 bases at V and 0 bases at J, with 10 bases between. The CDR3 length is 16 residues.

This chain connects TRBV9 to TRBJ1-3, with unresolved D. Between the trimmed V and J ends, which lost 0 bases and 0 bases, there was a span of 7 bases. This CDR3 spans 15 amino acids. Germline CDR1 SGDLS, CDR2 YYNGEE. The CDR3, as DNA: TGTGCCAGCAGCGTAGGGCAGAACTCTGGAAACACCATATATTTT. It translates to CASSVGQNSGNTIYF.

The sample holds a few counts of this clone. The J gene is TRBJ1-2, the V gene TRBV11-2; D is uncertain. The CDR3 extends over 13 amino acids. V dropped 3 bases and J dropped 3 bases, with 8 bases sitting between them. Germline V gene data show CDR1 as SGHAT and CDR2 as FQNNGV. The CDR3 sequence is CASSFGVDYGYTF. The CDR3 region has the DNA TGTGCCAGCAGCTTCGGGGTAGACTATGGCTACACCTTC.

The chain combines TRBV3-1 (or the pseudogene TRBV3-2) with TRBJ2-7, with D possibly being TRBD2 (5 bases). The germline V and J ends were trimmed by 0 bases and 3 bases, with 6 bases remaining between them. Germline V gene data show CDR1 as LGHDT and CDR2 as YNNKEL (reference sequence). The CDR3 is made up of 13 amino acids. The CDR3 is CASSQERGYEQYF. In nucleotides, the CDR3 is TGTGCCAGCAGCCAAGAACGGGGCTACGAGCAGTACTTC.

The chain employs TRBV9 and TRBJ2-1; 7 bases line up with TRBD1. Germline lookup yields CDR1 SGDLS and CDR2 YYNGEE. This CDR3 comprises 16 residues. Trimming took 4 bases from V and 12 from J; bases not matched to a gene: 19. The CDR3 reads CASSPGQAVVGRGQFF. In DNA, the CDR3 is TGTGCCAGCAGCCCAGGACAGGCCGTCGTCGGCCGTGGGCAGTTCTTC.